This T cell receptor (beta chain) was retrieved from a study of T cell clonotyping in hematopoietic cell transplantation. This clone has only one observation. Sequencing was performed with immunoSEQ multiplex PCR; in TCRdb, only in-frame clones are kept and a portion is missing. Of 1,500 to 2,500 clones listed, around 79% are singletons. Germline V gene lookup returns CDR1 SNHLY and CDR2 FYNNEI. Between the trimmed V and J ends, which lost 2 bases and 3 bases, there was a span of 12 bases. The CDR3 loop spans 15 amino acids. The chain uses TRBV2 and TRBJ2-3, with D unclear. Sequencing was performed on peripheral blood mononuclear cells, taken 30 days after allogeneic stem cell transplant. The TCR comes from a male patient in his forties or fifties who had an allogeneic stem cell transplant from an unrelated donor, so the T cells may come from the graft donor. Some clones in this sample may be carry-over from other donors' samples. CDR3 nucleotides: TGTGCCAGCAGTGAATGGGCTAGTCGAACAGATACGCAGTATTTT. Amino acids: CASSEWASRTDTQYF.